The present T cell receptor (beta chain) was sequenced within a study of blood T cell repertoires in COVID-19. Study-level background: T cells, B-cell-depleted T cells, or PBMCs supplied cDNA or gDNA.

There are 13 residues in the CDR3. Trimming pared 6 bases from V and 7 bases from J, leaving 12 bases between. Authors' data handling: Reference gene primers were amplified, and this amplification served to estimate nucleated cell counts. Using immunoSEQ multiplex PCR, the repertoire was profiled, and TCRdb retains in-frame clones only, with some absent. The V and J calls and clone size are taken from that table; D and trimming were inferred from the DNA. Altogether under 75,000 clones are present, about 76% being singletons, with the ten largest covering approximately 52%. The sequenced material came from peripheral blood. This sequence joins TRBV12-3 or TRBV12-4 and TRBJ2-2; D is uncertain. This TCR was sampled from a woman aged 80 or over with acute or convalescent COVID-19. The CDR3 spells CASSPKRLGELFF. Here the CDR3 DNA reads TGTGCCAGCAGCCCCAAGCGCCTCGGGGAGCTGTTTTTT.